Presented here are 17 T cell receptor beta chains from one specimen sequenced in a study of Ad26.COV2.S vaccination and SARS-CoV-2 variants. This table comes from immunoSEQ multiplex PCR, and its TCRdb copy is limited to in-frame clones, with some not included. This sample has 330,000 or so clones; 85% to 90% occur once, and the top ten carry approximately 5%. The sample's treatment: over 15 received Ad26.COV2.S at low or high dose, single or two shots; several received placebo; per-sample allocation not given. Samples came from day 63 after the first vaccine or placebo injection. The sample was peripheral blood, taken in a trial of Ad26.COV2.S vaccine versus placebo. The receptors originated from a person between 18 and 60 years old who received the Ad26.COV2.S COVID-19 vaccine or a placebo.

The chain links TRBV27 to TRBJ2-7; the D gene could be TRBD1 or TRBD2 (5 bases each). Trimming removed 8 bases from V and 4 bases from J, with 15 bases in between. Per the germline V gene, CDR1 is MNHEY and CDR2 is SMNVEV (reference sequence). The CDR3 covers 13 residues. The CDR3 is CASGYRRKYEQYF. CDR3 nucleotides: TGTGCCAGCGGCTACAGGAGGAAGTACGAGCAGTACTTC.

The CDR3 is CASSAAGEQNTEAFF. The CDR3 DNA sequence: TGTGCCAGCAGTGCGGCCGGGGAACAGAACACTGAAGCTTTCTTT. The chain recombines TRBV2 with TRBJ1-1; the D is unclear. With 4 bases removed from V and 1 base from J, the gap between germline ends came to 13 bases. The CDR3 runs to 15 residues. CDR1 is SNHLY and CDR2 is FYNNEI in the germline V gene.

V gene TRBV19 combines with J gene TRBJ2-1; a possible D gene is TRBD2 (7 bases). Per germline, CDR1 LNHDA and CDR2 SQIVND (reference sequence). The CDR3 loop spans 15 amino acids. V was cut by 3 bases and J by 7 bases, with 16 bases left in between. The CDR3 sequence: CASSITGGLGNEQFF. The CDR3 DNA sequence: TGTGCCAGTAGTATTACGGGGGGCCTTGGGAATGAGCAGTTCTTC. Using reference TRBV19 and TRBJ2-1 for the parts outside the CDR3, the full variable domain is DGGITQSPKYLFRKEGQNVTLSCEQNLNHDAMYWYRQDPGQGLRLIYYSQIVNDFQKGDIAEGYSVSREKKESFPLTVTSAQKNPTAFYLCASSITGGLGNEQFFGPGTRLTVL.

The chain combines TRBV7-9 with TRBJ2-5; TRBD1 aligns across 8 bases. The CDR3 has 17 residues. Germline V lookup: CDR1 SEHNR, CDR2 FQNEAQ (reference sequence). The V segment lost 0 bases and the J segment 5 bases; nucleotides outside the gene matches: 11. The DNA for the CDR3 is TGTGCCAGCAGCTTAGCGGTTTCAGGGGGCTGGGGCGAGACCCAGTACTTC. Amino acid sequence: CASSLAVSGGWGETQYF.

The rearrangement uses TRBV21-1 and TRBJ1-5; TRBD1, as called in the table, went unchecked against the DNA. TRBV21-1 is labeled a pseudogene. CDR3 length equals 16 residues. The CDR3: CASSAWTGSGNQPQHF. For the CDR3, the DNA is TGTGCCAGCAGCGCCTGGACAGGGTCGGGCAATCAGCCCCAGCATTTT.

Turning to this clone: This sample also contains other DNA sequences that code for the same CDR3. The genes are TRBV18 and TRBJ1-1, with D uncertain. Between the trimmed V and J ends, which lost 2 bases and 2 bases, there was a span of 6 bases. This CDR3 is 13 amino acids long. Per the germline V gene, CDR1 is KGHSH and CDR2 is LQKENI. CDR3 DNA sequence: TGTGCCAGCTCACCATCCCTAAACACTGAAGCTTTCTTT. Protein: CASSPSLNTEAFF.

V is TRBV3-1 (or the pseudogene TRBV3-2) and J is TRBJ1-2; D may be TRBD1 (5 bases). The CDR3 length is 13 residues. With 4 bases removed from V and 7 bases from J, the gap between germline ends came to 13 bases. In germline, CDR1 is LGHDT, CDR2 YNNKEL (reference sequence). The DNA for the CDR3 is TGTGCCAGCAGCCCCCTGGACATCTTTGGCTACACCTTC. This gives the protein CASSPLDIFGYTF.

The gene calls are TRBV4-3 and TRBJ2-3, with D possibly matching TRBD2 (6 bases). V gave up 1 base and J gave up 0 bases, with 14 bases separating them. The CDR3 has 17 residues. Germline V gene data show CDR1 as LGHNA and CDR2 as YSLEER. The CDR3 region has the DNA TGCGCCAGCAGCCAAGGGCGGGGCTTTCCTAGCACAGATACGCAGTATTTT. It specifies CASSQGRGFPSTDTQYF.

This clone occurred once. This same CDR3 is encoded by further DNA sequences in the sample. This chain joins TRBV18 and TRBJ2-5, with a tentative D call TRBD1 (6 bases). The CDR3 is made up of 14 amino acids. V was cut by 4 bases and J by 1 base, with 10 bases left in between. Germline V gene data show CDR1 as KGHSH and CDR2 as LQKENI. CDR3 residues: CASSQGQSQETQYF. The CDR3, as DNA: TGTGCCAGCTCACAAGGACAGAGCCAAGAGACCCAGTACTTC.

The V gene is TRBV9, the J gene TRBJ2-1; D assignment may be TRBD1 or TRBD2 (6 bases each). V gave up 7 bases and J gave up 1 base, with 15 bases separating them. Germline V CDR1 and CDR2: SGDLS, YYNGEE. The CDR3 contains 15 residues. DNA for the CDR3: TGTGCCAGCGCCTGGGGGGCGACTTCCTACAATGAGCAGTTCTTC. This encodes CASAWGATSYNEQFF.

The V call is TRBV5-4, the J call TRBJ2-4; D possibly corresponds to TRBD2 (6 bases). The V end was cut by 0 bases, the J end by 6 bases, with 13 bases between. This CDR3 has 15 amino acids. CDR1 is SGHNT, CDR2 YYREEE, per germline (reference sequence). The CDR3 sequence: CASSLAGNGRNIQYF. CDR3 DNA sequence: TGTGCCAGCAGCTTGGCCGGAAACGGGAGAAACATTCAGTACTTC. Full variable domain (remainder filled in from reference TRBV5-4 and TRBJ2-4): ETGVTQSPTHLIKTRGQQVTLRCSSQSGHNTVSWYQQALGQGPQFIFQYYREEENGRGNFPPRFSGLQFPNYSSELNVNALELDDSALYLCASSLAGNGRNIQYFGAGTRLSVL.

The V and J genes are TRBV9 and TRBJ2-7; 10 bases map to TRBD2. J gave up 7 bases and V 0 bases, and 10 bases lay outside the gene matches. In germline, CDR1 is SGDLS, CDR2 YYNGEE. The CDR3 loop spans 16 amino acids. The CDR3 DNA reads TGTGCCAGCAGCGTAGCTGCTACTAGCGGGGTGGGAGAGCAGTACTTC. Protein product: CASSVAATSGVGEQYF.

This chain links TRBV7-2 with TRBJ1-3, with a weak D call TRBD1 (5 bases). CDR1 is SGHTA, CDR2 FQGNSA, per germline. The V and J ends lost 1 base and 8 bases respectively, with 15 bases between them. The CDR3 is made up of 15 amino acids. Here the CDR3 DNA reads TGTGCCAGCAGCTTAGTACGGGGCCGGGAGGACACCATATATTTT. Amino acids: CASSLVRGREDTIYF. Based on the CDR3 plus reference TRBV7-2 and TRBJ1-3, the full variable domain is GAGVSQSPSNKVTEKGKDVELRCDPISGHTALYWYRQSLGQGLEFLIYFQGNSAPDKSGLPSDRFSAERTGGSVSTLTIQRTQQEDSAVYLCASSLVRGREDTIYFGEGSWLTVV.

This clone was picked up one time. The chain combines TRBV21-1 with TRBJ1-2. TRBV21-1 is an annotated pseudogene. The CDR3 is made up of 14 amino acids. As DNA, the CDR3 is TGTGCCGTAGAGAGTAGGGAGGGGGCTTATGGCTACACCTTC. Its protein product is CAVESREGAYGYTF.

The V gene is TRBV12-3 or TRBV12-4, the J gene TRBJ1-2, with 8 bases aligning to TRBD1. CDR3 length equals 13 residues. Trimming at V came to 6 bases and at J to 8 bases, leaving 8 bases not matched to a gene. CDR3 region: CASSPRTGRGYTF. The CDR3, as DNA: TGTGCCAGCAGCCCCCGGACAGGGAGAGGCTACACCTTC.

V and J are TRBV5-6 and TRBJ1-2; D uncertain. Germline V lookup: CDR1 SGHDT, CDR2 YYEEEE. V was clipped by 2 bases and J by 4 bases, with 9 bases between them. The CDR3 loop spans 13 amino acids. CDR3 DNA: TGTGCCAGCAGCTTTATGGCAGCCTATGGCTACACCTTC. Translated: CASSFMAAYGYTF. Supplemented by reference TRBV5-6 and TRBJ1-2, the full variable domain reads DAGVTQSPTHLIKTRGQQVTLRCSPKSGHDTVSWYQQALGQGPQFIFQYYEEEERQRGNFPDRFSGHQFPNYSSELNVNALLLGDSALYLCASSFMAAYGYTFGSGTRLTVV.

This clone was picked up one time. DNA of the CDR3: TGTGCCAGCAGCGTAGTTGAGGGATGGGAGACCCAGTACTTC. Amino acids: CASSVVEGWETQYF. The chain carries TRBV9 and TRBJ2-5; TRBD2 is a possible D gene (5 bases). CDR3 length equals 14 residues. Per germline, CDR1 SGDLS and CDR2 YYNGEE. V gave up 0 bases and J gave up 5 bases, with 11 bases separating them.